This TCR beta chain was captured in a study of OX40 agonist ivuxolimab in advanced cancers. Study-wide context: Ivuxolimab, an antibody acting as an agonist of OX40 (CD134), was used to treat patients.

The data were produced by immunoSEQ multiplex PCR, yet TCRdb's version contains in-frame clones alone and is incomplete. The sample consists of 6,000 to 6,500 clones, roughly four fifths of them appearing once. The CDR3 consists of 15 residues. Trimming removed 4 bases from V and 9 bases from J; junction bases left unmatched: 10. The germline V gene has CDR1 GTSNPN and CDR2 SVGIG (reference sequence). The sequences come from CD4+ or CD8+ T cells sorted from blood, collected in a trial of the OX40 agonist ivuxolimab. The TCR originated in an adult with an advanced solid tumor such as melanoma, head and neck, liver or kidney cancer. V gene TRBV30 combines with J gene TRBJ1-6; 9 nucleotides line up with TRBD1. The CDR3 sequence: CAWTLGTGSFSPLHF. The CDR3 DNA is TGTGCCTGGACCCTAGGGACAGGGAGTTTTTCACCCCTCCACTTT.